This T cell receptor beta chain was retrieved from a study of blood T cell repertoires in COVID-19 (dated by TCRdb to 2020 to 2022). For the wider study: Samples from collaborators originated in the United States, Italy and Spain and spanned both the acute and convalescent phases of COVID-19. The prospective study material was composed of cDNA or gDNA derived from T cells, B-cell-depleted T cells, or PBMCs. Subjects who had been exposed to COVID-19, were actively infected with it, or had recovered from it provided the deeply sampled blood TCRbeta repertoires that made up the dataset. A freely available public database, intended as a resource for researchers studying the immune response to SARS-CoV-2, is where the repertoires were released. Samples came from the ongoing ImmuneRACE study (first 160 participants) plus 1,254 subjects from 6 global collaborators. Sample metadata almost always included a de-identified subject ID, COVID-19 status, age in years and sex. Where available, HLA class I and class II types were obtained from metadata supplied by the sample provider rather than from assay-based typing.

Collaborating institutions collected whole blood in K2EDTA tubes following their own protocols. For TCRbeta analysis, collaborators shipped samples as frozen whole blood, isolated PBMCs, or DNA extracted from either of those sample types. The cysteine opens and the phenylalanine closes a CDR3 of 13 amino acids. This entry keeps only the CDR3 DNA: 39 bases, framed from base 1. Looking up the germline V gene yields CDR1 MDHEN and CDR2 SYDVKM. The junction shows trimming of 5 bases on V and 5 bases on J, plus 12 bases between the germline ends. TCRbeta CDR3 regions were amplified from genomic DNA by means of the immunoSEQ Assay, a bias-controlled multiplex PCR. As for the original processing: The number of nucleated cells in each sample was estimated by amplification of reference gene primers within the assay. To quantify the absolute abundance of each unique TCRbeta CDR3 rearrangement, sequence reads were collapsed and filtered. For each sample, productive Simpson clonality was calculated as the square root of Simpson's diversity index across productive rearrangements. TCRdb re-hosts the immuneACCESS table, in-frame sequences only. Its copies lack some clones; in the studies checked, an unresolved V gene accounts for under half of them, and the cause for the rest is not known. V, J and clone size are those of that table, while D and trimming were read from the DNA. For this sample the table gives some 200,000 clones, of which around 90% were detected only once. The ten largest account for 1.5% of the sample.

About this clone: The antigen this receptor binds is unknown. It has no much larger one-base neighbor in the sample; base qualities were not kept.

Points the paper makes about the study in general: Clinical and demographic metadata were provided uncurated, with the amount varying by source and participant.

The V and J segments used are TRBV28 and TRBJ1-1; 5 matching bases give a weak D call of TRBD1. The specimen was peripheral blood. The sequence derives from a man in his late teens or twenties with active or convalescent COVID-19. The CDR3 sequence is CASSRSRVTEAFF. The nucleotides are TGTGCCAGCAGTCGGTCCAGGGTTACTGAAGCTTTCTTT.